This entry features one T cell receptor beta chain sequence. As yet, its antigen is unknown. These data are taken from a study of cytomegalovirus exposure and HLA in healthy donors. Study-wide context: The roughly 130 validation repertoires used the same platform as the roughly 670 first-cohort repertoires (as reported by a later analysis).

Whole-study findings and limits: The authors enumerated 150 to 200 TCR beta chains as linked to cytomegalovirus.

V was pared by 1 base and J by 7 bases, with 3 bases of the junction left unmatched. CDR3 size: 14 residues. The germline V gene encodes CDR1 LGHNA and CDR2 YNFKEQ. The data were produced by immunoSEQ multiplex PCR, yet TCRdb's version contains in-frame clones alone and is incomplete. The data show approximately 120,000 clones, about 93% seen once. The TCR comes from a woman under 30 in good health and CMV-seronegative. This chain connects TRBV4-2 to TRBJ1-3; the match to TRBD1 covers 8 bases. Sequenced material: PBMCs. The CDR3 DNA reads TGTGCCAGCAGCCAAGGGACAGGGTCGAACACCATATATTTT. Translating it yields CASSQGTGSNTIYF.